The 10 T cell receptor beta chains below were found in one sample sequenced in a study of T cells in women clearing cervical HPV infection (dated by TCRdb to between 2018 and 2020). Library prep was done by the immunoSEQ multiplex PCR assay. Here the immuneACCESS table is served through TCRdb, limited to in-frame sequences with V and J called. Missing clones are a known gap in these copies; in checked studies unresolved V genes cover under half, and the rest lacks a known reason. The sample's table lists a count of approximately 31,000 clones. The ten most abundant clones make up 4.2% of the sample. Sequenced material: blood buffy coat. The receptors shown here come from a woman aged 18 to 75 with a cervical HPV16 infection that either progressed to CIN3+ or cleared (not recorded which).

A note on this clone: The read terminates 3 residues ahead of where the CDR3 ends, so the germline J gene completes it. Other DNA sequences in this specimen translate into the identical CDR3. The V and J genes are TRBV20-1 and TRBJ1-1; D is uncertain. CDR1 is DFQATT and CDR2 is SNEGSKA in the germline V gene (reference sequence). The CDR3 length is 17 residues. Trimming took off 1 base at V and 2 bases at J, with 20 bases between the two ends. The CDR3 sequence: CSARVFGSSRLNTEAFF. The part of the CDR3 DNA that was read is TGCAGTGCTAGAGTTTTTGGCAGTAGCCGTCTAAACACTGAA.

About this clone itself: The CDR3 extends 3 residues past the end of the read, so its final part is completed from the germline J gene. The chain combines TRBV20-1 with TRBJ2-7, with D perhaps TRBD1 (6 bases). The CDR3 length is 12 residues. The germline V gene has CDR1 DFQATT and CDR2 SNEGSKA (reference sequence). V was trimmed by 5 bases and J by 3 bases, leaving 11 bases between them. The CDR3 loop is CSAPDRSYEQYF. Partial CDR3 DNA: TGCAGTGCTCCCGACAGGAGCTACGAG.

Partial CDR3 DNA: TGTGCCAGCAGCCTCGGACACATTAATGAAAAA. Encoded protein: CASSLGHINEK. The entire CDR3 protein is CASSLGHINEKLFF. The J gene is TRBJ1-4, the V gene TRBV7-9; D is perhaps TRBD1 (5 bases). The sequenced fragment ends 3 residues before the CDR3 boundary, so the rest is inferred from the germline J gene. Germline assignment: CDR1 SEHNR and CDR2 FQNEAQ (reference sequence). CDR3 length: 14 residues. V lost 5 bases and J 4 bases, leaving 11 bases between the germline ends.

Worth noting for this clone: The read halts 3 residues ahead of the CDR3 end, with the missing end drawn from the germline J gene. This chain links TRBV20-1 with TRBJ2-7, with 9 nucleotides matching TRBD1. In germline, CDR1 is DFQATT, CDR2 SNEGSKA (reference sequence). Trimming removed 3 bases from V and 6 bases from J; junction bases left unmatched: 15. This CDR3 comprises 16 residues. CDR3 in amino acids: CSASWWGYRGQVEQYF. The sequenced part of the CDR3 DNA is TGCAGTGCTAGCTGGTGGGGTTACAGGGGGCAGGTCGAG.

Worth noting for this clone: The observed sequence ends 3 residues before the CDR3 terminus, with the missing tail filled in from the germline J gene. The chain carries TRBV20-1 and TRBJ1-5, with 8 bases that match TRBD1. Germline values: CDR1 DFQATT, CDR2 SNEGSKA (reference sequence). The CDR3 length is 16 residues. J was trimmed by 2 bases and V by 0 bases; bases with no gene match: 6. The CDR3 DNA, read in part, is TGCAGTGCTAGAGACTACAGGGGGAGGGGCAATCAGCCC. Translation gives CSARDYRGRGNQP. Given in full, the CDR3 is CSARDYRGRGNQPQHF.

Concerning this clone itself: Read coverage stops 3 residues before the CDR3 terminus; the germline J gene supplies the remainder. This rearrangement joins TRBV6-4 to TRBJ2-1, with 8 nucleotides matching TRBD2. This CDR3 has 15 residues. In germline, CDR1 is MRHNA, CDR2 SNTAGT. V shed 5 bases, J shed 9 bases, and the junction held 12 bases outside the gene matches. CDR3 DNA (partial): TGTGCCAGCAGTCAGGGACGAAGCGGGGGATCTGAG. Translated, it gives CASSQGRSGGSE. The full-length CDR3 reads as CASSQGRSGGSEQFF.

In the case of this clone: The read terminates 3 residues ahead of where the CDR3 ends, so the germline J gene completes it. The genes are TRBV7-9 and TRBJ1-2; D is possibly TRBD1 (6 bases). The V and J ends lost 5 bases and 5 bases respectively, with 15 bases between them. The CDR3 is 14 residues long. The germline V gene has CDR1 SEHNR and CDR2 FQNEAQ (reference sequence). CDR3 region: CASSQQDRPYGYTF. The sequenced part of the CDR3 DNA is TGTGCCAGCAGCCAGCAGGACAGACCGTATGGC.

With regard to this clone: Sequencing ends 3 residues short of the CDR3 end; the germline J gene provides the rest. V and J are TRBV20-1 and TRBJ1-5; a weak D match, TRBD1 (5 bases). The CDR3 loop spans 15 amino acids. V shed 0 bases and J shed 4 bases, with 13 bases lying between them. From germline, CDR1 is DFQATT and CDR2 SNEGSKA (reference sequence). CDR3 protein: CSARDREGPNQPQHF. The part of the CDR3 DNA that was read is TGCAGTGCTAGAGACAGGGAGGGTCCGAATCAGCCC.

As regards this clone: Sequencing ends 3 residues short of the CDR3 end; the germline J gene provides the rest. The chain joins TRBV18 to TRBJ1-2; TRBD1 matches at 8 bases. The CDR3 covers 13 residues. The germline gives CDR1 KGHSH, CDR2 LQKENI. The CDR3 reads CASSPGQVRGYTF. Incomplete CDR3 DNA: TGTGCCAGCTCACCGGGACAGGTTCGGGGC. Together with reference TRBV18 and TRBJ1-2, the CDR3 gives the full variable domain: NAGVMQNPRHLVRRRGQEARLRCSPMKGHSHVYWYRQLPEEGLKFMVYLQKENIIDESGMPKERFSAEFPKEGPSILRIQQVVRGDSAAYFCASSPGQVRGYTFGSGTRLTVV.

Details on this clone: The CDR3 end falls 3 residues outside the read, so it is completed with the germline J gene. This sequence joins TRBV30 and TRBJ2-3; TRBD2 is a possible D gene (6 bases). V was pared by 4 bases and J by 0 bases, with 17 bases between. This CDR3 is 16 amino acids long. Germline V gene sequence: CDR1 GTSNPN, CDR2 SVGIG (reference sequence). The CDR3 bases that were read are TGTGCCTGGACAAGGCTTGGGGGGACTAGCACAGATACG. Protein product: CAWTRLGGTSTDT. The CDR3 in its entirety is CAWTRLGGTSTDTQYF.